The T cell receptor beta chain under discussion was sequenced for a study of cytomegalovirus exposure and HLA in healthy donors. Whole-study results and caveats: Most observed TCR sequences were rare, whereas some public TCRs were detected in many donors. In a later analysis, TCR beta V- and J-gene trimming showed a link to a missense DCLRE1C variant.

This clone was recorded a few times. The antigen is unknown. Each of the donors was a healthy bone marrow donor. The PCR ran on 60 Vbeta and 13 Jbeta primers. Libraries were prepared by immunoSEQ multiplex PCR; TCRdb keeps only in-frame clonotypes and omits some of them. The table records some 160,000 clones, 79% of them present only once. J was trimmed by 1 base and V by 7 bases; bases with no gene match: 5. The CDR3 contains 16 residues. The V gene's germline CDR1 is SGHTS and CDR2 YDEGEE. This clonotype originated in a woman aged 40 to 55 in good health and CMV-seronegative. The J gene is TRBJ2-6, the V gene TRBV5-8, with 10 nucleotides matching TRBD2. The sequenced sample consisted of PBMCs. The DNA of the CDR3 is TGTGCCAGCCCAGCGGGAGGGCTATCTGGGGCCAACGTCCTGACTTTC. Protein sequence: CASPAGGLSGANVLTF.